A single sample is the source of the 18 T cell receptor beta chains below, sequenced in a study of cytomegalovirus exposure and HLA in healthy donors. Primers: 60 Vbeta forward and 13 Jbeta reverse. Measured with immunoSEQ multiplex PCR; TCRdb has only the in-frame clones, and not every one. The repertoire holds 35,000 to 40,000 clones, around 70% seen once, with less than 7% in the top ten. Specimen: PBMCs. These receptors originate from a man younger than 45 in good health and CMV-seronegative.

This rearrangement joins TRBV27 to TRBJ2-4, with 7 bases identical to TRBD2. Germline V CDR1 and CDR2: MNHEY, SMNVEV (reference sequence). The CDR3 loop spans 15 amino acids. Trimming cost V 2 bases and J 6 bases; bases outside gene matches: 7. CDR3 coding DNA: TGTGCCAGCAGTTTAGCCGGGACTAAAATAAACATTCAGTACTTC. This codes for CASSLAGTKINIQYF.

The V call is TRBV18, the J call TRBJ2-7; D is unresolved. With 1 base removed from V and 3 bases from J, the gap between germline ends came to 7 bases. This CDR3 region has 13 residues. Looked up from germline, CDR1 is KGHSH and CDR2 is LQKENI. The CDR3 sequence: CASSPHRFYEQYF. Written as DNA, the CDR3 is TGTGCCAGCTCACCACACCGGTTCTACGAGCAGTACTTC. Full variable domain (rest looked up from reference TRBV18 and TRBJ2-7): NAGVMQNPRHLVRRRGQEARLRCSPMKGHSHVYWYRQLPEEGLKFMVYLQKENIIDESGMPKERFSAEFPKEGPSILRIQQVVRGDSAAYFCASSPHRFYEQYFGPGTRLTVT.

This chain connects TRBV5-8 to TRBJ2-1; the match to TRBD2 covers 7 bases. This CDR3 is built from 16 residues. CDR1 is SGHTS and CDR2 is YDEGEE in the germline V gene. V was clipped by 5 bases and J by 1 base; unmatched bases: 9. The CDR3 DNA reads as TGTGCCAGCAGTCCCCCGGGACTACCTTCCTACAATGAGCAGTTCTTC. Protein product: CASSPPGLPSYNEQFF.

This clone was observed a single time. V gene TRBV7-9 combines with J gene TRBJ2-6, with TRBD1 matching 12 bases. CDR1 is SEHNR, CDR2 FQNEAQ, per germline (reference sequence). The CDR3 spans 17 residues. V gave up 7 bases and J gave up 1 base; unmatched junction bases: 5. The CDR3 is CASTPGQGASGANVLTF. As DNA, the CDR3 is TGTGCCAGCACCCCGGGACAGGGGGCGTCTGGGGCCAACGTCCTGACTTTC.

V usage is TRBV5-1 and J usage is TRBJ2-7; D unclear. Trimming removed 5 bases at V and 1 base at J, with 10 bases between. The CDR3 runs to 13 residues. CDR1 is SGHRS, CDR2 YFSETQ, per germline. This CDR3 reads CASRIQLSYEQYF. The CDR3 DNA follows: TGCGCCAGCAGAATACAGCTTTCCTACGAGCAGTACTTC. Variable domain in full (rest from reference TRBV5-1 and TRBJ2-7): KAGVTQTPRYLIKTRGQQVTLSCSPISGHRSVSWYQQTPGQGLQFLFEYFSETQRNKGNFPGRFSGRQFSNSRSEMNVSTLELGDSALYLCASRIQLSYEQYFGPGTRLTVT.

The V call is TRBV29-1, the J call TRBJ1-3; a weak D match, TRBD1 (5 bases). The CDR3 extends over 14 amino acids. The V gene lost 6 bases and the J gene lost 0 bases, with 12 bases spanning the gap. Germline CDR1 is SQVTM and CDR2 is ANQGSEA. The CDR3 protein is CSVAGPYSGNTIYF. The CDR3 region has the DNA TGCAGCGTCGCGGGACCCTACTCTGGAAACACCATATATTTT.

The table lists this clone with a few counts. This CDR3 is CASSESQARGTEAFF. The CDR3, as DNA: TGCGCCAGCAGCGAATCACAGGCCCGGGGGACTGAAGCTTTCTTT. V is TRBV5-1 and J is TRBJ1-1; tentative D call: TRBD1 (5 bases). Germline V lookup: CDR1 SGHRS, CDR2 YFSETQ. The V end was cut by 4 bases, the J end by 5 bases, with 18 bases between. This CDR3 has 15 residues.

The chain recombines TRBV29-1 with TRBJ2-7, with 8 nucleotides matching TRBD1. CDR1 is SQVTM and CDR2 is ANQGSEA in the germline V gene. J gave up 0 bases and V 6 bases, and 4 bases lay outside the gene matches. This CDR3 has 13 residues. The CDR3 coding sequence is TGCAGCGTGCGGACAGGGAGCTCCTACGAGCAGTACTTC. Protein product: CSVRTGSSYEQYF.

The V and J genes are TRBV9 and TRBJ2-1; 7 positions match TRBD2. Trimming removed 4 bases from V and 9 bases from J; junction bases left unmatched: 13. Germline values: CDR1 SGDLS, CDR2 YYNGEE. The CDR3 runs to 15 residues. The CDR3 region has the DNA TGTGCCAGCAGCCGATTGGCGGGAGCAAGCAGTGAGCAGTTCTTC. This encodes CASSRLAGASSEQFF. Variable domain in full (rest from reference TRBV9 and TRBJ2-1): DSGVTQTPKHLITATGQRVTLRCSPRSGDLSVYWYQQSLDQGLQFLIQYYNGEERAKGNILERFSAQQFPDLHSELNLSSLELGDSALYFCASSRLAGASSEQFFGPGTRLTVL.

The chain carries TRBV29-1 and TRBJ2-7, with 7 bases fitting TRBD1. Germline-derived CDR1 and CDR2 are SQVTM and ANQGSEA. The V gene end was trimmed by 6 bases and the J gene end by 6 bases; junction bases not matched to a gene: 11. The CDR3 has 13 amino acids. The CDR3 protein is CSVETGLVSEQYF. The CDR3 nucleotides read TGCAGCGTCGAGACAGGGTTGGTTAGCGAGCAGTACTTC.

This clone turned up a few times. This chain links TRBV18 with TRBJ1-2; 7 bases map to TRBD1. The J segment lost 8 bases and the V segment lost 0 bases, leaving 6 bases of the junction unmatched. CDR1 is KGHSH, CDR2 LQKENI, per germline. CDR3 length: 14 amino acids. CDR3: CASSPPSQGGGYTF. The CDR3 region has the DNA TGTGCCAGCTCACCACCGTCCCAGGGGGGCGGCTACACCTTC. The entire variable domain, with the rest obtained from reference TRBV18 and TRBJ1-2, is as follows: NAGVMQNPRHLVRRRGQEARLRCSPMKGHSHVYWYRQLPEEGLKFMVYLQKENIIDESGMPKERFSAEFPKEGPSILRIQQVVRGDSAAYFCASSPPSQGGGYTFGSGTRLTVV.

This chain connects TRBV15 to TRBJ2-7; D possibly corresponds to TRBD1 (6 bases). The CDR3 length is 13 residues. Trimming took off 6 bases at V and 2 bases at J, with 11 bases between the two ends. Germline V gene data show CDR1 as LNHNV and CDR2 as YYDKDF (reference sequence). DNA for the CDR3: TGTGCCACCAGAGGGGCAGGGGCCTACGAGCAGTACTTC. As protein: CATRGAGAYEQYF.

V is TRBV14 and J is TRBJ2-3; 7 bases line up with TRBD2. CDR1 is SGHDN, CDR2 FVKESK, per germline. V was pared by 1 base and J by 0 bases, with 13 bases of the junction left unmatched. The CDR3 consists of 19 residues. CDR3 residues: CASSQGPSFRAGSTDTQYF. CDR3 in DNA: TGTGCCAGCAGCCAAGGCCCCAGTTTTAGAGCGGGAAGCACAGATACGCAGTATTTT.

This clone was counted once. The junction departs from the called germline gene at one end, perhaps through a read error. The chain uses TRBV27 and TRBJ1-1, with unresolved D. The CDR3 length is 16 residues. Germline CDR1 reads MNHEY; CDR2 reads SMNVEV (reference sequence). As DNA, the CDR3 is TGTGCCAGCAGTTCTCCCTCCCCGCGGGGAAGAACTGAAGCTTCCTTT. Translated, it gives CASSSPSPRGRTEASF.

This chain links TRBV5-1 with TRBJ2-7, with 9 bases identical to TRBD2. V gave up 4 bases and J gave up 0 bases; unmatched junction bases: 11. This CDR3 spans 17 amino acids. Germline-derived CDR1 and CDR2 are SGHRS and YFSETQ. CDR3 region: CASSQAMERGVSYEQYF. CDR3 DNA sequence: TGCGCCAGCAGCCAAGCCATGGAGCGGGGGGTCTCCTACGAGCAGTACTTC.

This sequence joins TRBV20-1 and TRBJ1-1, with D possibly matching TRBD1 (6 bases). This CDR3 has 11 residues. Per the germline V gene, CDR1 is DFQATT and CDR2 is SNEGSKA (reference sequence). The CDR3 DNA sequence: TGCATCGTGGGGGCGAACACTGAAGCTTTCTTT. This translates into CIVGANTEAFF.

The chain joins TRBV15 to TRBJ1-6; a weak D match, TRBD1 (6 bases). The CDR3 is 15 residues long. The V end lost 5 bases, the J end lost 5 bases, and 13 bases lay between the germline ends. The V gene's germline CDR1 is LNHNV and CDR2 YYDKDF (reference sequence). CDR3 DNA: TGTGCCACCAGCGAGAACAGGGTGAATAATTCACCCCTCCACTTT. It translates to CATSENRVNNSPLHF.

V and J are TRBV6-5 and TRBJ1-2; no clear D. The V end lost 1 base, the J end lost 7 bases, and 7 bases lay between the germline ends. Germline V gene sequence: CDR1 MNHEY, CDR2 SVGAGI. The CDR3 runs to 12 residues. This CDR3 is CASSYWGGGYTF. Written as DNA, the CDR3 is TGTGCCAGCAGTTACTGGGGAGGTGGCTACACCTTC.